This TCR beta chain comes out of a study of cytomegalovirus exposure and HLA in healthy donors. Study-wide background: There were more than 350 genotyped donors. Of these, roughly 82% fell in the genetic ancestry cluster associated with self-reported Caucasian donors. Findings and caveats of the study: According to the study, 150 to 200 TCR beta chains were cytomegalovirus-associated.

PCR amplification relied on 60 Vbeta primers (plus 13 Jbeta primers). Some clones are missing from TCRdb's copy, which holds only in-frame ones; the method was immunoSEQ multiplex PCR. The table has approximately 130,000 clones, about three quarters seen once. For this clone: The antigen is not known.

This CDR3 region has 13 residues. Trimming shortened V by 5 bases and J by 5 bases, and 12 bases separated the two germline ends. Germline CDR1 SGHNT, CDR2 YENEEA. The chain uses TRBV11-3 and TRBJ1-1; possibly TRBD1 for D (5 bases). This TCR was recovered from a woman aged 35 to 49 in good health and CMV-seronegative. Sequenced input: PBMCs. DNA for the CDR3: TGTGCCAGCAGCCCTCCGGGGGTGACTGAAGCTTTCTTT. Its protein is CASSPPGVTEAFF.